What follows describes a single T cell receptor beta chain. Using the 5' RACE reads, TCRdb records one entry per CDR3 protein without DNA. The table for this sample gives 150,000 to 200,000 distinct CDR3 sequences. Germline V gene data show CDR1 as SGHVS and CDR2 as FNYEAQ. This CDR3 comprises 16 residues. The data were taken from a study of monozygotic twins with inflammatory bowel disease. The specimen was blood. J is TRBJ2-3 and V is TRBV7-6; checking the TCRdb D call of TRBD1 is not possible without DNA. The receptor was derived from a human donor with ulcerative colitis or Crohn's disease, or a healthy co-twin of an affected twin (not recorded which). The CDR3 reads CASSDRSGTPTDTQYF. The variable domain in full, completed from reference TRBV7-6 and TRBJ2-3, reads GAGVSQSPRYKVTKRGQDVALRCDPISGHVSLYWYRQALGQGPEFLTYFNYEAQQDKSGLPNDRFSAERPEGSISTLTIQRTEQRDSAMYRCASSDRSGTPTDTQYFGPGTRLTVL.